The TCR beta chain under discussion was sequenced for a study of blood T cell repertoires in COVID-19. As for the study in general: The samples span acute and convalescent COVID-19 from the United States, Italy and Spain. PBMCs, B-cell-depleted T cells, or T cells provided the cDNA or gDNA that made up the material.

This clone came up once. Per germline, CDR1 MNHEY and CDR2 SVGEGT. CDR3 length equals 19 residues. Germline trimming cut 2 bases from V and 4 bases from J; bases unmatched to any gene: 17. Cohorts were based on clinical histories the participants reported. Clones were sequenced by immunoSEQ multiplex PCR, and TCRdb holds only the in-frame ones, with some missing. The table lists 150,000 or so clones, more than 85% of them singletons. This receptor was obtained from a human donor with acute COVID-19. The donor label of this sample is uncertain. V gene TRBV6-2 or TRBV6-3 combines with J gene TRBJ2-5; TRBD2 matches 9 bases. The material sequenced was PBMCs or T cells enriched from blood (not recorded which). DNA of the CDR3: TGTGCCAGCAGTTACCGGCTCGGGTTCGTAGCGGGGGACCGAGAGACCCAGTACTTC. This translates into CASSYRLGFVAGDRETQYF.